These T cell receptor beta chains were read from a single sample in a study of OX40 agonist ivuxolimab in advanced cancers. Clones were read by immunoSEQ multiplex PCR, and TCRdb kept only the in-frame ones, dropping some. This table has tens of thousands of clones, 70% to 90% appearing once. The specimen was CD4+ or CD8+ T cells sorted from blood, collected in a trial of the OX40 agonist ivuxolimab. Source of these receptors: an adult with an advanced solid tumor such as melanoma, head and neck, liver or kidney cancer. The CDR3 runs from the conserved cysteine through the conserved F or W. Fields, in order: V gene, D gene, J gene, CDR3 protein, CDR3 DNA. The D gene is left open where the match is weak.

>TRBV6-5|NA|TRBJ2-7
CASSYGPAGQEYEQYF
TGTGCCAGCAGTTATGGACCTGCGGGACAAGAATACGAGCAGTACTTC
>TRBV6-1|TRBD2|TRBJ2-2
CASIVRGGLPGELFF
TGTGCCAGCATCGTGCGGGGGGGCCTTCCCGGGGAGCTGTTTTTT
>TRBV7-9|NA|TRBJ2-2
CASTQMSGPTGELFF
TGTGCCAGCACCCAAATGTCAGGGCCCACCGGGGAGCTGTTTTTT
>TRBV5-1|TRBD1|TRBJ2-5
CASSLGPGQAQETQYF
TGCGCCAGCAGCTTGGGTCCGGGACAGGCTCAAGAGACCCAGTACTTC
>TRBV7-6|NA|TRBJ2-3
CASSLAPSDTQYF
TGTGCCAGCAGCTTAGCCCCCTCAGATACGCAGTATTTT
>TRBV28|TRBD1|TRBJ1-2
CASNSPRGGYYGYTF
TGTGCCAGCAACTCCCCCAGGGGGGGCTACTATGGCTACACCTTC
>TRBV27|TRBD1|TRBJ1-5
CASSPGTGNQPQHF
TGTGCCAGCAGTCCTGGGACAGGTAATCAGCCCCAGCATTTT
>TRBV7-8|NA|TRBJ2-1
CASSLGLEGEQFF
TGTGCCAGCAGCTTAGGACTAGAGGGTGAGCAGTTCTTC
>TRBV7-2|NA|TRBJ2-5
CASSHDGRAVETQYF
TGTGCCAGCAGCCACGACGGCCGAGCTGTAGAGACCCAGTACTTC
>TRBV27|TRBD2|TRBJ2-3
CASSLGLSTDTQYF
TGTGCCAGCAGTCTGGGACTATCCACAGATACGCAGTATTTT
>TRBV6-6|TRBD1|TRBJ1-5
CASGGTGGNQPQHF
TGTGCCAGTGGCGGGACAGGAGGCAATCAGCCCCAGCATTTT
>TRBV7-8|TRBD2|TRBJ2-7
CASSLALSSGGLYEQYF
TGTGCCAGCAGCTTAGCGCTATCGAGCGGGGGCCTCTACGAGCAGTACTTC
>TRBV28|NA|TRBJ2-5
CASSSVEGTQYF
TGTGCCAGCAGTTCAGTCGAGGGGACCCAGTACTTC
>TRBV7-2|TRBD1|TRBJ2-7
CASSRTVGQGAYEQYF
TGTGCCAGCAGCCGAACCGTGGGACAGGGGGCTTACGAGCAGTACTTC
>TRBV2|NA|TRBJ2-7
CASSEDVFSYEQYF
TGTGCCAGCAGTGAGGACGTCTTCTCCTACGAGCAGTACTTC